This T cell receptor beta chain was obtained from a study of T cell responses to AZD1222 COVID-19 vaccine. A word on this clone: In this CDR3 the conserved last residue, phenylalanine or tryptophan, is missing, so a read error is likely. The limits of the CDR3 on the DNA are not certain, so only TCRdb's listed CDR3 is given.

Profiling relied on immunoSEQ multiplex PCR, and the TCRdb table lists in-frame clones only, not all of them. The table lists about 86,000 clones, approximately 87% of them singletons. Germline V gene data show CDR1 as SNHLY and CDR2 as FYNNEI. From its first to its last residue, the CDR3 has 11 amino acids. This TCR came from an adult who received the AZD1222 COVID-19 vaccine. The V gene is TRBV2, the J gene TRBJ2-4; the table's D call, TRBD1, has no DNA check behind it. The specimen comprised peripheral blood, sampled 28 days after the second AZD1222 dose. CDR3 protein: CASSAKGRGHL.